This paragraph covers one TCR beta chain sequence. The data were taken from a study of blood T cell repertoires in COVID-19. The overall study: Collection of acute and convalescent COVID-19 samples took place in the United States, Italy and Spain.

Under the authors' procedure: Amplification with reference gene primers provided the estimates of nucleated cell counts. The data were produced by immunoSEQ multiplex PCR, yet TCRdb's version contains in-frame clones alone and is incomplete. V, J and clone size reflect that table, while D and trimming were determined from the DNA. This sample has 300,000 to 400,000 clones; roughly 84% occur once, and the top ten carry 1%. The CDR3 covers 14 residues. Germline lookup yields CDR1 SGHRS and CDR2 YFSETQ. Trimming took 0 bases from V and 2 from J, leaving 6 bases between them. The V call is TRBV5-1, the J call TRBJ2-1; possible D gene TRBD2, 5 bases. Sequencing was carried out using peripheral blood. This sequence originates from a man aged 50-59 years with active or convalescent COVID-19. DNA of the CDR3: TGCGCCAGCAGCTTGGCAGCGGCCTACAATGAGCAGTTCTTC. The encoded protein is CASSLAAAYNEQFF.